This T cell receptor (beta chain) is from a study of T-cell reconstitution after alpha-beta-depleted transplantation in children. Unique molecular identifiers featured in how the TCRbeta library was prepared. TCRdb reprocessed the PCR reads with MiXCR, giving one entry per CDR3 protein. The table has 500,000 to 600,000 distinct CDR3 sequences, 32% seen once. J gave up 6 bases and V 3 bases, and 6 bases lay outside the gene matches. This CDR3 has 15 amino acids. Per germline, CDR1 MNHEY and CDR2 SVGEGT. The sample consisted of PBMCs from the stem cell graft donor, taken from the stem cell graft. The chain couples TRBV6-2 or TRBV6-3 to TRBJ2-3, with 10 bases matching TRBD2. This clonotype was obtained from a human donor who donated a stem cell graft to a child with aplastic anemia. This CDR3 reads CASSYLAGASDTQYF. The CDR3 region has the DNA TGTGCCAGCAGTTATCTAGCGGGAGCAAGTGATACGCAGTATTTT.